This TCR beta chain was sequenced during a study of blood T cell repertoires in COVID-19. The wider study: Researchers got acute and convalescent COVID-19 samples from the United States, Italy and Spain. PBMCs, B-cell-depleted T cells, or T cells provided the cDNA or gDNA that made up the material.

As processed by the authors: Nucleated cell number was recorded as an estimate derived from reference gene primer amplification. Produced via immunoSEQ multiplex PCR; TCRdb's table is partial and in-frame only. V, J and clone size are taken as reported in that table, and D and trimming were inferred from the DNA itself. The data hold tens of thousands of clones, with about four fifths observed a single time. Germline assignment: CDR1 SGHTS and CDR2 YDEGEE. V shed 4 bases and J shed 3 bases, with 16 bases lying between them. The CDR3 runs 15 residues. The sample was peripheral blood. The TCR originated in a man in his fifties with acute or convalescent COVID-19. This rearrangement joins TRBV5-8 to TRBJ2-5, with D possibly TRBD1 on 5 matching bases. CDR3 sequence reads: CASSEIGQGEETQYF. DNA of the CDR3: TGTGCCAGCAGCGAGATAGGCCAGGGTGAAGAGACCCAGTACTTC.